Listed below are T cell receptor beta chains from one sample, sequenced in a study of blood T cell repertoires in COVID-19. This table comes from immunoSEQ multiplex PCR, and its TCRdb copy is limited to in-frame clones, with some not included. The profile shows roughly 220,000 clones, 75% to 85% of them singletons. The sequencing input was PBMCs or T cells enriched from blood (not recorded which). The receptors come from a man aged 30-40 years with acute COVID-19. CDR3s include the opening cysteine and the closing phenylalanine or tryptophan. The D gene is left open where the match is weak.

d_gene	v_gene	j_gene	CDR3aa
NA	TRBV5-1	TRBJ2-6	CASSLVASGANVLTF
TRBD2	TRBV9	TRBJ2-5	CASSVGLGRVDETQYF
TRBD1	TRBV19	TRBJ1-6	CASSIAITGVNSPLHF
TRBD1	TRBV6-5	TRBJ1-4	CASSLQGISEKLFF
NA	TRBV19	TRBJ2-5	CASSPSLTGRETQYF
TRBD1	TRBV30	TRBJ1-6	CAWDKRGQTNSPLHF
NA	TRBV4-1	TRBJ1-6	CASSPYRNSPLHF
NA	TRBV12-5	TRBJ2-3	CASGSGLTDTQYF
NA	TRBV2	TRBJ1-2	CASSDLQGNYGYTF
TRBD1	TRBV7-9	TRBJ1-1	CASSLLGQSNTEAFF
NA	TRBV2	TRBJ2-7	CASKGGYEQYF
NA	TRBV7-6	TRBJ1-1	CASSLAANTEAFF
NA	TRBV7-3	TRBJ2-3	CASSPTGGWGTDTQYF
TRBD2	TRBV5-4	TRBJ2-1	CASSHSAGGPIDEQFF
TRBD1	TRBV9	TRBJ1-1	CASQTGPGTEAFF
NA	TRBV4-2	TRBJ1-4	CASSQGLATKLFF
NA	TRBV6-5	TRBJ1-5	CASRKEGSNQPQHF
TRBD2	TRBV10-3	TRBJ2-2	CAISGLAGGPGELFF
TRBD2	TRBV6-5	TRBJ2-1	CASSGGHEQFF
NA	TRBV5-6	TRBJ1-6	CASSSLVRESTYNSPLHF
NA	TRBV2	TRBJ1-3	CASSVGRPPSGNTIYF
NA	TRBV30	TRBJ2-7	CAWSLGGQTSYEQYF
NA	TRBV11-3	TRBJ2-5	CASSEKSRGAQETQYF
TRBD1	TRBV5-5	TRBJ1-5	CASSSGTGASNQPQHF
NA	TRBV5-1	TRBJ1-5	CASSLAPGNQPQHF
TRBD1	TRBV3-1/TRBV3-2	TRBJ2-1	CASSPGGREQFF
NA	TRBV6-5	TRBJ1-2	CASRPGRNYGYTF
TRBD1	TRBV28	TRBJ1-5	CASNQKTGVRQPQHF
NA	TRBV15	TRBJ1-2	CATSRGSLGGGHGYTF